These 15 T cell receptor beta chains originate from one sample sequenced in a study of blood T cell repertoires in COVID-19. Assay used: immunoSEQ multiplex PCR; TCRdb lists only in-frame clones, some missing. The sample yields about 170,000 clones, 70% to 90% seen once. The sample consisted of peripheral blood. These TCRs come from a woman older than 75 in a cohort sampled during active or convalescent COVID-19.

This clone was observed a single time. This chain links TRBV2 with TRBJ1-1; D might be TRBD1 (5 bases). Trimming left V 6 bases short and J 3 bases short, with 11 bases between. There are 13 residues in the CDR3. Germline CDR1 SNHLY, CDR2 FYNNEI. The CDR3 sequence: CASSVLQDTEAFF. CDR3 bases: TGTGCCAGCAGCGTACTACAGGACACTGAAGCTTTCTTT.

J is TRBJ1-6 and V is TRBV18; tentatively, D is TRBD1 (5 bases). The V gene lost 5 bases and the J gene lost 4 bases, with 12 bases spanning the gap. Looked up from germline, CDR1 is KGHSH and CDR2 is LQKENI. This CDR3 has 15 amino acids. The CDR3 sequence: CASSVDGGYNSPLHF. The DNA of the CDR3 is TGTGCCAGCTCAGTAGACGGGGGATATAATTCACCCCTCCACTTT.

The rearrangement uses TRBV27 and TRBJ1-5; D is perhaps TRBD1 (5 bases). This CDR3 is built from 17 residues. Germline CDR1 MNHEY, CDR2 SMNVEV (reference sequence). V lost 1 base, J lost 4 bases, and 17 bases lay in between. The CDR3 region is CASSLFGRQGFNQPQHF. The CDR3 bases are TGTGCCAGCAGTTTATTTGGTCGGCAGGGCTTTAATCAGCCCCAGCATTTT.

The rearrangement links TRBV7-2 to TRBJ2-6; no firm D call. The length of the CDR3 is 16 residues. The V gene lost 2 bases and the J gene lost 0 bases, with 8 bases spanning the gap. Germline V gene data show CDR1 as SGHTA and CDR2 as FQGNSA. CDR3 nucleotides: TGTGCCAGCAGCTTAACACGGAGCTCTGGGGCCAACGTCCTGACTTTC. It encodes CASSLTRSSGANVLTF.

The chain uses TRBV5-4 and TRBJ2-4, with TRBD1 matching 7 bases. The junction had 6 bases not matched to a gene; V was cut back by 5 bases and J by 4 bases. The length of the CDR3 is 14 residues. CDR1 SGHNT and CDR2 YYREEE come from the germline V gene (reference sequence). CDR3: CASSAGTDKNIQYF. The CDR3 DNA reads as TGTGCCAGCAGTGCCGGGACAGATAAAAACATTCAGTACTTC.

The chain is built from TRBV9 and TRBJ2-1; 11 nucleotides align to TRBD2. CDR3 length: 16 amino acids. Per germline, CDR1 SGDLS and CDR2 YYNGEE. V was pared by 0 bases and J by 9 bases, with 8 bases of the junction left unmatched. The CDR3 here is CASSVVGLAGGGEQFF. The CDR3 region has the DNA TGTGCCAGCAGCGTAGTGGGTCTAGCGGGGGGAGGTGAGCAGTTCTTC.

This chain joins TRBV18 and TRBJ1-2; 8 positions match TRBD1. The CDR3 extends over 13 amino acids. The junction had 5 bases not matched to a gene; V was cut back by 5 bases and J by 6 bases. Germline lookup yields CDR1 KGHSH and CDR2 LQKENI. CDR3 sequence reads: CASSLPGGDGYTF. Here the CDR3 DNA reads TGTGCCAGCTCATTACCAGGGGGCGATGGCTACACCTTC. The variable domain in full, completed from reference TRBV18 and TRBJ1-2, reads NAGVMQNPRHLVRRRGQEARLRCSPMKGHSHVYWYRQLPEEGLKFMVYLQKENIIDESGMPKERFSAEFPKEGPSILRIQQVVRGDSAAYFCASSLPGGDGYTFGSGTRLTVV.

For the CDR3, the DNA is TGTGCCAGTAGTATCTCGACTAGCGGGGCCTCTCGAGGTACGCAGTATTTT. Its translation is CASSISTSGASRGTQYF. V is TRBV19 and J is TRBJ2-3; 11 bases agree with TRBD2. CDR3 length equals 17 residues. Germline assignment: CDR1 LNHDA and CDR2 SQIVND (reference sequence). V dropped 3 bases and J dropped 8; count of bases not matched to a gene: 13.

The CDR3 is CASSLDGLNTEAFF. The CDR3 nucleotides read TGTGCCAGCAGCTTAGACGGGTTGAACACTGAAGCTTTCTTT. This sequence joins TRBV11-3 and TRBJ1-1; D is unresolved. Between the trimmed V and J ends, which lost 0 bases and 0 bases, there was a span of 5 bases. Germline values: CDR1 SGHNT, CDR2 YENEEA. The CDR3 sequence is 14 residues long.

In its sample, this clone was seen a few times. V and J are TRBV9 and TRBJ1-5; D perhaps matches TRBD1 (5 bases). CDR1 and CDR2 (germline): SGDLS, YYNGEE. The CDR3 extends over 14 amino acids. V was cut by 4 bases and J by 3 bases, with 11 bases left in between. The CDR3 bases are TGTGCCAGCAGCTCCGGACACGCCAATCAGCCCCAGCATTTT. Translation gives CASSSGHANQPQHF. Supplemented by reference TRBV9 and TRBJ1-5, the full variable domain reads DSGVTQTPKHLITATGQRVTLRCSPRSGDLSVYWYQQSLDQGLQFLIQYYNGEERAKGNILERFSAQQFPDLHSELNLSSLELGDSALYFCASSSGHANQPQHFGDGTRLSIL.

V gene TRBV5-1 combines with J gene TRBJ1-4, with D possibly being TRBD1 (6 bases). Germline V CDR1 and CDR2: SGHRS, YFSETQ. The CDR3 sequence is 15 residues long. V lost 3 bases to trimming and J lost 8 bases, with 17 bases between them. The CDR3 nucleotides read TGCGCCAGCAGCTCGATACAGGGAGCAATGGAAAAACTGTTTTTT. Its protein is CASSSIQGAMEKLFF.

The J gene is TRBJ1-1, the V gene TRBV28; TRBD1 agrees at 7 bases. J was trimmed by 0 bases and V by 3 bases; bases with no gene match: 7. The CDR3 sequence is 16 residues long. Germline V gene sequence: CDR1 MDHEN, CDR2 SYDVKM. The DNA of the CDR3 is TGTGCCAGCAGTTTGAGGACAGGATTCATGAACACTGAAGCTTTCTTT. Protein sequence: CASSLRTGFMNTEAFF.

The chain joins TRBV25-1 to TRBJ1-3, with D unresolved. The germline V and J ends were trimmed by 4 bases and 2 bases, with 15 bases remaining between them. The CDR3 is 16 amino acids. Germline CDR1 reads MGHDK; CDR2 reads SYGVNS. Here the CDR3 DNA reads TGTGCCAGCAGTGGTAGCCAGATCTCTACTGGAAACACCATATATTTT. This gives the protein CASSGSQISTGNTIYF. The full variable domain, with the rest looked up from reference TRBV25-1 and TRBJ1-3, is EADIYQTPRYLVIGTGKKITLECSQTMGHDKMYWYQQDPGMELHLIHYSYGVNSTEKGDLSSESTVSRIRTEHFPLTLESARPSHTSQYLCASSGSQISTGNTIYFGEGSWLTVV.

The rearrangement uses TRBV10-2 and TRBJ2-1; 7 positions match TRBD1. Germline CDR1 WSHSY, CDR2 SAAADI. CDR3 length equals 15 residues. V lost 3 bases to trimming and J lost 3 bases; unmatched junction nucleotides: 5. The CDR3 sequence is CASSDPGQIYNEQFF. CDR3 bases: TGCGCCAGCAGTGATCCGGGACAGATCTACAATGAGCAGTTCTTC.

The J gene is TRBJ2-3, the V gene TRBV11-2, with a possible D match to TRBD2 (6 bases). Germline CDR1 reads SGHAT; CDR2 reads FQNNGV. Deletions cut 6 bases from V and 0 bases from J, with 22 bases between. The CDR3 extends over 18 amino acids. The CDR3 region has the DNA TGTGCCAGCAGAAGGATACTCTGGAGGGCCAGGAGCACAGATACGCAGTATTTT. It translates to CASRRILWRARSTDTQYF.